This TCR beta chain stems from a study of OX40 agonist ivuxolimab in advanced cancers. Study context: People who had prior anti-PD-1, anti-PD-L1 or anti-CTLA-4 therapy could take part, and about 40% had some. Broader study findings: Those patients achieving a partial response at 0.1-3.0 mg/kg showed among the lowest clonal expansion.

Sequenced by immunoSEQ multiplex PCR; TCRdb stores in-frame clones only, minus some. The data show tens of thousands of clones, roughly nine tenths seen once. As for this clone: Its matching antigen is unknown.

Germline CDR1 is ENHRY and CDR2 is SYGVKD. This CDR3 region has 17 residues. The junction had 18 bases not matched to a gene; V was cut back by 10 bases and J by 4 bases. Autoimmune disease history or systemic immunosuppression led to patient exclusion. Sequencing was performed on CD4+ or CD8+ T cells sorted from blood, taken in a trial of the OX40 agonist ivuxolimab. This clonotype originated in an adult with an advanced solid tumor such as melanoma, head and neck, liver or kidney cancer. The chain combines TRBV10-3 with TRBJ2-5, with 10 positions matching TRBD2. CDR3 in DNA: TGTGCCACCCGCTCGACAGAGAGCGGGAGGGCGGTAGAGACCCAGTACTTC. It is translated as CATRSTESGRAVETQYF.